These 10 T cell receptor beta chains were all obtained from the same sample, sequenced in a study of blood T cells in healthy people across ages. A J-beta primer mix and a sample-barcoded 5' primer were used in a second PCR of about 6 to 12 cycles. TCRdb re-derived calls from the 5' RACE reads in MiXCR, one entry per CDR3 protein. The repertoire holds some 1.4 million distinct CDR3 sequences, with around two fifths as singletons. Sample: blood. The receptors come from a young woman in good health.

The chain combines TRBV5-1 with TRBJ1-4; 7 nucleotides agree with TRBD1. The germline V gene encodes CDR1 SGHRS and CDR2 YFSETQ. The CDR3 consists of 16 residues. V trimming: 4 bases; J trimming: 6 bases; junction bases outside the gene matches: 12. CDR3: CASSPPSTGLDEKLFF. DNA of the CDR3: TGCGCCAGCAGCCCGCCATCGACAGGGCTCGATGAAAAACTGTTTTTT.

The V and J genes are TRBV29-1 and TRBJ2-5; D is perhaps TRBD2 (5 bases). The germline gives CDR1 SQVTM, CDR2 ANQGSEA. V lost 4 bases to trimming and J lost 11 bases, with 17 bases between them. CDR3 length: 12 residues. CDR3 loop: CSVGFEGDEQYF. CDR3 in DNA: TGCAGCGTTGGGTTTGAGGGAGATGAGCAGTACTTC.

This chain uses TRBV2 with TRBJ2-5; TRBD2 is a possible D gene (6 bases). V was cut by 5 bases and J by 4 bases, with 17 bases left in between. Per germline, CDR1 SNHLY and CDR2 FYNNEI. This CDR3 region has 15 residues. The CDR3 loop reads CASSFSGGVGETQYF. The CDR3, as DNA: TGTGCCAGCAGTTTTAGCGGAGGGGTCGGAGAGACCCAGTACTTC.

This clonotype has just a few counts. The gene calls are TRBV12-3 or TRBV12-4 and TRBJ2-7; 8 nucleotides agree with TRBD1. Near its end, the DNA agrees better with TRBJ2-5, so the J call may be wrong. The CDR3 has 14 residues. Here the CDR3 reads CASSFRTGFETQYF. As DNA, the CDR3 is TGTGCCAGCAGTTTCAGGACAGGGTTCGAGACCCAGTACTTC.

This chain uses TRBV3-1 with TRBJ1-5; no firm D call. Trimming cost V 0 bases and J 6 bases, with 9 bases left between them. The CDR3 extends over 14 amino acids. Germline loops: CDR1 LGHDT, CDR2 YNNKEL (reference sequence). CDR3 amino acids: CASSQEGPSQPQHF. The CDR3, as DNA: TGTGCCAGCAGCCAAGAAGGCCCGAGTCAGCCCCAGCATTTT. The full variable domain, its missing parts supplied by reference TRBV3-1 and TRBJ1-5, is DTAVSQTPKYLVTQMGNDKSIKCEQNLGHDTMYWYKQDSKKFLKIMFSYNNKELIINETVPNRFSPKSPDKAHLNLHINSLELGDSAVYFCASSQEGPSQPQHFGDGTRLSIL.

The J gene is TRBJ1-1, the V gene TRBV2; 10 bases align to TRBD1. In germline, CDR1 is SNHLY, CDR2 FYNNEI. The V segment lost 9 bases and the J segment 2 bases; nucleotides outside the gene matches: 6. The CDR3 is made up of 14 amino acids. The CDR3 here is CARTGTGVNTEAFF. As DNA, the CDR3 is TGTGCCAGAACCGGGACAGGGGTTAACACTGAAGCTTTCTTT. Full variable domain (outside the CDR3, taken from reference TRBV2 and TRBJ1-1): EPEVTQTPSHQVTQMGQEVILRCVPISNHLYFYWYRQILGQKVEFLVSFYNNEISEKSEIFDDQFSVERPDGSNFTLKIRSTKLEDSAMYFCARTGTGVNTEAFFGQGTRLTVV.

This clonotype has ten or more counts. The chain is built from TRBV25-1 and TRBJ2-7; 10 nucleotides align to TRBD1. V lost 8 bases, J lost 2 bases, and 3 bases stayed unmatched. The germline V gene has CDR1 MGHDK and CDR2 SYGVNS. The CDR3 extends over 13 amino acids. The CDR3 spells CASSGQGTYEQYF. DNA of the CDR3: TGTGCCAGCTCGGGACAGGGGACCTACGAGCAGTACTTC.

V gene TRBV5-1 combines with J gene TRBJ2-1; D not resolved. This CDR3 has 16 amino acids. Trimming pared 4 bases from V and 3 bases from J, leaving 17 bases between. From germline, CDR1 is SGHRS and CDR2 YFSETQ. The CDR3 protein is CASSPSGGLGYNEQFF. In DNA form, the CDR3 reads TGCGCCAGCAGCCCCTCGGGTGGGCTGGGCTACAATGAGCAGTTCTTC. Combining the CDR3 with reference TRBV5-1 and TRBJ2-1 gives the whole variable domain KAGVTQTPRYLIKTRGQQVTLSCSPISGHRSVSWYQQTPGQGLQFLFEYFSETQRNKGNFPGRFSGRQFSNSRSEMNVSTLELGDSALYLCASSPSGGLGYNEQFFGPGTRLTVL.

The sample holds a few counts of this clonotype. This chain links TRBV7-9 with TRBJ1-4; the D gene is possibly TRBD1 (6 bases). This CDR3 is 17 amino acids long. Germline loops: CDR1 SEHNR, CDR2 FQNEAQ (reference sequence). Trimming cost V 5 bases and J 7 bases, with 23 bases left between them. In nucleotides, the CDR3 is TGTGCCAGCAGCCCCCACGCCTTGGGGGGCGTCGGTGAAAAACTGTTTTTT. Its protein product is CASSPHALGGVGEKLFF.

The CDR3 region has the DNA TGTGCCAGCAGTCCCATGCCCATCACTAGCGGGAATACCCAAGAGACCCAGTACTTC. Translating gives CASSPMPITSGNTQETQYF. J is TRBJ2-5 and V is TRBV27; TRBD2 matches 10 bases. After removal of 5 bases from V and 1 base from J, the junction contained 16 bases not matched to a gene. The CDR3 runs to 19 residues. Germline CDR1 is MNHEY and CDR2 is SMNVEV (reference sequence).